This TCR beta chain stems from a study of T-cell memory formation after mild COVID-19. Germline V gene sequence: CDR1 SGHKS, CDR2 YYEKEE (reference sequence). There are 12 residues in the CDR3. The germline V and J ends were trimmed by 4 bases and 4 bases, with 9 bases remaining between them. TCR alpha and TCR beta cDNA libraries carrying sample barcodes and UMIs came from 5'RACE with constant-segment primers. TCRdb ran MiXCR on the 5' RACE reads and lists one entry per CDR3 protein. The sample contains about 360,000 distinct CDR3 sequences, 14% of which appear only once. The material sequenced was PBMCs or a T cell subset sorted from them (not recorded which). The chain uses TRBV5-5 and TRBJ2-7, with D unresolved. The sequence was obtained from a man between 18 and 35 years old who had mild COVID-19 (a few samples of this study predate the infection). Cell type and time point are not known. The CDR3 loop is CASSRMSYEQYF. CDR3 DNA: TGTGCCAGCAGCCGTATGAGTTACGAGCAGTACTTC.